This section outlines one TCR beta chain sequence together with its context. The CDR3 contains 15 residues. CDR1 PRHDT and CDR2 FYEKMQ come from the germline V gene (reference sequence). Trimming cost V 0 bases and J 6 bases, with 14 bases left between them. The sample originates from a study of CD8 T cells in Susac syndrome. Relapsing-remitting disease, either stable or active, was present in the multiple sclerosis controls, who were treatment-naive patients. The RNA, roughly 0.45 to 1 ug, was put through reverse transcription using random hexamers. Each CDR3 protein gets one entry after TCRdb re-called the immunoSEQ multiplex PCR reads with MiXCR. The sample has about 200,000 distinct CDR3 sequences; 92% are singletons.

Sequenced input: CD8+ T cells from PBMCs. The clonotype originates from a human donor with multiple sclerosis. The chain combines TRBV13 with TRBJ1-2; D is possibly TRBD1 (6 bases). The CDR3 spells CASSLGTPGADGYTF. The DNA for the CDR3 is TGTGCCAGCAGCTTAGGAACCCCGGGGGCGGATGGCTACACCTTC. The whole variable domain, remainder taken from reference TRBV13 and TRBJ1-2, is AAGVIQSPRHLIKEKRETATLKCYPIPRHDTVYWYQQGPGQDPQFLISFYEKMQSDKGSIPDRFSAQQFSDYHSELNMSSLELGDSALYFCASSLGTPGADGYTFGSGTRLTVV.